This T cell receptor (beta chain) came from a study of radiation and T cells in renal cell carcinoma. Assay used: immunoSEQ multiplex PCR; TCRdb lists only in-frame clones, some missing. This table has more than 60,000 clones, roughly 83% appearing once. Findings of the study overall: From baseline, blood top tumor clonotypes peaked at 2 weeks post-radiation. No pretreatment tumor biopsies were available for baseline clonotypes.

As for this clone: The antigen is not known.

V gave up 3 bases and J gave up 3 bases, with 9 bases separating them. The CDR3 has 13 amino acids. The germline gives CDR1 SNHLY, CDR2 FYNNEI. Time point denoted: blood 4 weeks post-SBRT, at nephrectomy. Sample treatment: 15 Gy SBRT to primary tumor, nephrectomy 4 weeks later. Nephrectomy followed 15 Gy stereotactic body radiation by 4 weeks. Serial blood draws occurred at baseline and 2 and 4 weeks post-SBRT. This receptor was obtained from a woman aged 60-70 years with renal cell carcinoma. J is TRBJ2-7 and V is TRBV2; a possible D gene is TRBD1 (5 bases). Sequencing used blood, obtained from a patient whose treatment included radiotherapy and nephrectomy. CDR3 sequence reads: CASSEEQGYEQYF. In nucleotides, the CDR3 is TGTGCCAGCAGTGAGGAGCAGGGCTACGAGCAGTACTTC.